This entry lists 6 T cell receptor beta chains sequenced from one sample in a study of response to subunit inactivated influenza vaccine. TCRdb itself ran the RT-PCR reads through MiXCR, one entry per CDR3 protein. The repertoire holds 550,000 to 650,000 distinct CDR3 sequences, approximately 12% seen once, with 10% in the top ten. The source material was PBMCs from blood, sampled on the day of vaccination. Receptors were obtained from a man aged 50 or older who received an inactivated influenza vaccine.

CDR3 bases: TGTGCCAGCTCTCCCTGGGACAGGGCTTCCGAAAAACTGTTTTTT. Translation: CASSPWDRASEKLFF. The chain is built from TRBV18 and TRBJ1-4; 9 bases fit TRBD1. The CDR3 has 15 amino acids. V lost 6 bases to trimming and J lost 8 bases; unmatched junction nucleotides: 10. Germline V CDR1 and CDR2: KGHSH, LQKENI.

A few counts support this clonotype. The chain couples TRBV5-1 to TRBJ2-3, with 10 bases matching TRBD1. Germline V gives CDR1 SGHRS, CDR2 YFSETQ. With V trimmed by 5 bases and J by 7 bases, 10 bases remained unmatched. The CDR3 loop spans 15 amino acids. CDR3 DNA: TGCGCCAGCAGACTGACAGGGGGCGCGGAAAATACGCAGTATTTT. Protein sequence: CASRLTGGAENTQYF.

The chain links TRBV20-1 to TRBJ2-2, with D perhaps matching TRBD1 (5 bases). The CDR3 sequence is 14 residues long. V gave up 6 bases and J gave up 1 base, with 12 bases separating them. The germline V gene has CDR1 DFQATT and CDR2 SNEGSKA (reference sequence). CDR3 nucleotide sequence: TGCAGTGCCATCCTGGGGCAGAACACCGGGGAGCTGTTTTTT. As protein: CSAILGQNTGELFF.

In this sample, this clonotype turned up a few times. The chain has TRBV12-3 or TRBV12-4 and TRBJ1-1; TRBD1 agrees at 7 bases. V was clipped by 2 bases and J by 10 bases; unmatched bases: 7. The CDR3 sequence is 13 residues long. The CDR3 region has the DNA TGTGCCAGCAGTTTACTCCGGGACAGTGGAGCTTTCTTT. This encodes CASSLLRDSGAFF.

This clonotype has a handful of counts. The chain couples TRBV7-7 to TRBJ2-1; no clear D gene. V dropped 5 bases and J dropped 6 bases, with 14 bases sitting between them. This CDR3 comprises 14 residues. CDR1 is SSHAT, CDR2 FNYEAQ, per germline (reference sequence). CDR3 in amino acids: CASSTNLGVNEQFF. For the CDR3, the DNA is TGTGCCAGCAGCACGAACCTAGGAGTCAATGAGCAGTTCTTC.

This clonotype was picked up a small number of times. This chain links TRBV3-1 with TRBJ1-6, with a possible D match to TRBD1 (5 bases). The CDR3 length is 15 residues. CDR1 and CDR2 from the germline V gene are LGHDT and YNNKEL (reference sequence). The V gene lost 1 base and the J gene lost 9 bases, with 13 bases spanning the gap. CDR3 residues: CASSQGGKLGSPLHF. CDR3 DNA sequence: TGTGCCAGCAGCCAAGGGGGGAAACTAGGTTCACCCCTCCACTTT. The whole variable domain, remainder taken from reference TRBV3-1 and TRBJ1-6, is DTAVSQTPKYLVTQMGNDKSIKCEQNLGHDTMYWYKQDSKKFLKIMFSYNNKELIINETVPNRFSPKSPDKAHLNLHINSLELGDSAVYFCASSQGGKLGSPLHFGNGTRLTVT.